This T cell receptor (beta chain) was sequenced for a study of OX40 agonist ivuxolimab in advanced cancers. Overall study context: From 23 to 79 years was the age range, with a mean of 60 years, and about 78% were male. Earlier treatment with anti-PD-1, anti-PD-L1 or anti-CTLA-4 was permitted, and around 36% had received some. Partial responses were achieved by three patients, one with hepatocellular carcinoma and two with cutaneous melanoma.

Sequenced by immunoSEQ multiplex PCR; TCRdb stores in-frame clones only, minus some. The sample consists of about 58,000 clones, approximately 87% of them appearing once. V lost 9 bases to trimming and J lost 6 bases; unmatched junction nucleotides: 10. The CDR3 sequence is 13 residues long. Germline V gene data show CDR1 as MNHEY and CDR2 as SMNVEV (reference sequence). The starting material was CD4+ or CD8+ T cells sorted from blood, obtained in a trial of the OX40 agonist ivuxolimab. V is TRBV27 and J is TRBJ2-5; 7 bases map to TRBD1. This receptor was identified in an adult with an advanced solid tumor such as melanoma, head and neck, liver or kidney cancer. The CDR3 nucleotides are TGTGCCAGAAACGGCAGACAGGGTAAGACCCAGTACTTC. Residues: CARNGRQGKTQYF.